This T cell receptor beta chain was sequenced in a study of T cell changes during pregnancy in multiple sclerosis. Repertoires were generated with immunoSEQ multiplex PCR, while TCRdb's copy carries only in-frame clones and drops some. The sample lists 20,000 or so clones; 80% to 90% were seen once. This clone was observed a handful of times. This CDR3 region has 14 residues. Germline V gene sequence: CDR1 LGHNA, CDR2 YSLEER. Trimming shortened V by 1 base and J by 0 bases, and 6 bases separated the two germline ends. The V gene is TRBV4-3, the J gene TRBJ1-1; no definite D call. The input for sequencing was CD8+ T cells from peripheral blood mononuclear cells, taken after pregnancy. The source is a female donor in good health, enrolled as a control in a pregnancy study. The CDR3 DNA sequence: TGCGCCAGCAGCCAAGGACAAATGAACACTGAAGCTTTCTTT. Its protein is CASSQGQMNTEAFF.